One sample yielded the 11 T cell receptor beta chains listed below, sequenced in a study of CD8 T cells in ankylosing spondylitis. TCRdb re-analysed the 5' RACE reads in MiXCR, keeping a single row per CDR3 protein. The top ten clones hold approximately 16% of a sample with 30,000 to 40,000 distinct CDR3 sequences, about a tenth of them seen once. The specimen sequenced was blood, either unsorted or a sorted T cell fraction (not recorded which). Receptors originate from a male donor with ankylosing spondylitis or in good health (not recorded which).

The chain links TRBV2 to TRBJ2-1; TRBD2 matches 14 bases. This CDR3 spans 19 amino acids. Germline lookup yields CDR1 SNHLY and CDR2 FYNNEI. This chain's CDR3 is CTCSGGTSGSLSSYNEQFF. CDR3 sequence (DNA): TGTACCTGCAGTGGCGGGACTAGCGGGAGCCTAAGCTCCTACAATGAGCAGTTCTTC.

This clonotype was observed at least ten times. The CDR3 coding sequence is TGCGCCAGCAGCTTGGACGGGACGGCCACAGATACGCAGTATTTT. Translating it yields CASSLDGTATDTQYF. The V and J genes are TRBV5-1 and TRBJ2-3; D is tentatively TRBD1 or TRBD2 (5 bases each). Germline loops: CDR1 SGHRS, CDR2 YFSETQ. V was cut by 0 bases and J by 2 bases, with 10 bases left in between. CDR3 length: 15 amino acids. The variable domain in full, with the rest retrieved from reference TRBV5-1 and TRBJ2-3, is KAGVTQTPRYLIKTRGQQVTLSCSPISGHRSVSWYQQTPGQGLQFLFEYFSETQRNKGNFPGRFSGRQFSNSRSEMNVSTLELGDSALYLCASSLDGTATDTQYFGPGTRLTVL.

This clonotype was recorded at least ten times. This chain connects TRBV19 to TRBJ2-1; 10 nucleotides match TRBD2. CDR3 size: 13 residues. J gave up 7 bases and V 6 bases, and 3 bases lay outside the gene matches. The germline gives CDR1 LNHDA, CDR2 SQIVND (reference sequence). CDR3 nucleotide sequence: TGTGCCAGTAGCAAGGGACTAGCGAATGAGCAGTTCTTC. Amino acids: CASSKGLANEQFF. Together with reference TRBV19 and TRBJ2-1, the CDR3 gives the full variable domain: DGGITQSPKYLFRKEGQNVTLSCEQNLNHDAMYWYRQDPGQGLRLIYYSQIVNDFQKGDIAEGYSVSREKKESFPLTVTSAQKNPTAFYLCASSKGLANEQFFGPGTRLTVL.

This clonotype has a count of ten or more. This sequence joins TRBV11-2 and TRBJ1-5, with TRBD1 matching 7 bases. Germline lookup yields CDR1 SGHAT and CDR2 FQNNGV. V shed 5 bases, J shed 2 bases, and the junction held 15 bases outside the gene matches. This CDR3 is 18 amino acids long. The CDR3 DNA reads as TGTGCCAGCAGCCCTTTATTGGGAACTGACAGGGGCAATCAGCCCCAGCATTTT. As protein: CASSPLLGTDRGNQPQHF.

The chain carries TRBV2 and TRBJ2-7; D is possibly TRBD1 (6 bases). Germline CDR1 SNHLY, CDR2 FYNNEI. The CDR3 is made up of 13 amino acids. Trimming stripped 5 bases from V and 5 bases from J, with 13 bases between. Written as DNA, the CDR3 is TGTGCCAGCAGTAAACCAGGGGTGAACGAGCAGTACTTC. The encoded protein is CASSKPGVNEQYF.

The chain uses TRBV7-2 and TRBJ2-5, with D possibly matching TRBD2 (6 bases). Trimming removed 5 bases at V and 1 base at J, with 11 bases between. The germline V gene has CDR1 SGHTA and CDR2 FQGNSA. The CDR3 has 14 residues. CDR3 in amino acids: CASSATSIQETQYF. The CDR3 bases are TGTGCCAGCAGCGCCACTAGCATCCAAGAGACCCAGTACTTC. The variable domain in full, with the rest retrieved from reference TRBV7-2 and TRBJ2-5, is GAGVSQSPSNKVTEKGKDVELRCDPISGHTALYWYRQSLGQGLEFLIYFQGNSAPDKSGLPSDRFSAERTGGSVSTLTIQRTQQEDSAVYLCASSATSIQETQYFGPGTRLLVL.

This clonotype came up many times. The CDR3 protein is CSVTNRQGDYGYTF. CDR3 DNA: TGCAGCGTTACGAATCGACAGGGAGACTATGGCTACACCTTC. The chain employs TRBV29-1 and TRBJ1-2; 7 bases fit TRBD1. V trimming: 5 bases; J trimming: 3 bases; junction bases outside the gene matches: 9. Per the germline V gene, CDR1 is SQVTM and CDR2 is ANQGSEA. This CDR3 has 14 amino acids.

This clonotype showed up many times. The chain recombines TRBV19 with TRBJ2-5; D tentatively reads TRBD1 or TRBD2 (5 bases each). The V and J ends lost 4 bases and 5 bases respectively, with 14 bases between them. CDR1 and CDR2 (germline): LNHDA, SQIVND (reference sequence). The CDR3 loop spans 14 amino acids. CDR3 loop: CASSTGTTGETQYF. In DNA form, the CDR3 reads TGTGCCAGTAGTACTGGGACCACCGGGGAGACCCAGTACTTC. Filled out from reference TRBV19 and TRBJ2-5, the complete variable domain reads DGGITQSPKYLFRKEGQNVTLSCEQNLNHDAMYWYRQDPGQGLRLIYYSQIVNDFQKGDIAEGYSVSREKKESFPLTVTSAQKNPTAFYLCASSTGTTGETQYFGPGTRLLVL.

A few counts support this clonotype. This chain joins TRBV28 and TRBJ2-5; D is perhaps TRBD2 (5 bases). V was clipped by 10 bases and J by 5 bases, with 20 bases between them. Per the germline V gene, CDR1 is MDHEN and CDR2 is SYDVKM. This CDR3 spans 14 amino acids. This CDR3 reads CATRTSMRGETQYF. DNA for the CDR3: TGTGCCACCCGAACTAGTATGCGTGGGGAGACCCAGTACTTC.

The chain joins TRBV4-2 to TRBJ2-2; D not certain. V was shortened by 0 bases and J by 6 bases, with 14 bases between the two germline ends. The CDR3 is 16 amino acids. Germline values: CDR1 LGHNA, CDR2 YNFKEQ. Written as DNA, the CDR3 is TGTGCCAGCAGCCAAGATTGGGTAGTTGGCCCCGGGGAGCTGTTTTTT. It codes for CASSQDWVVGPGELFF.

Ten or more counts support this clonotype. The CDR3 coding sequence is TGCGCCAGCAGCTTGGTGGACGGGATAGGTCAGCCCCAGCATTTT. As protein: CASSLVDGIGQPQHF. The chain couples TRBV5-1 to TRBJ1-5; D not resolved. This CDR3 spans 15 amino acids. Germline values: CDR1 SGHRS, CDR2 YFSETQ. The V end lost 0 bases, the J end lost 6 bases, and 13 bases lay between the germline ends.